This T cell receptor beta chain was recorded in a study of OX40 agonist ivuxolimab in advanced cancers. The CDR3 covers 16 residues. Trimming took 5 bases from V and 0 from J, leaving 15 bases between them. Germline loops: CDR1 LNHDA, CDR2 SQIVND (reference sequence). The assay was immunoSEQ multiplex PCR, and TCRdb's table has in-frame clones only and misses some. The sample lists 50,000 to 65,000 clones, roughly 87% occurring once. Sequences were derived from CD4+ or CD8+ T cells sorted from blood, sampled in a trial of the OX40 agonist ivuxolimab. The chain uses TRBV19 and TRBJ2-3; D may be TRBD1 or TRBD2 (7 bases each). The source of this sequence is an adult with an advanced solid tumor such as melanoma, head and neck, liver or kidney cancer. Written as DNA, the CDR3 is TGTGCCAGTAGTCTCAGGGGGGGGTTGAGCACAGATACGCAGTATTTT. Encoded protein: CASSLRGGLSTDTQYF.